This T cell receptor beta chain is from a study of blood T cells in healthy people across ages. The table lists this clonotype with a few counts. Alongside a J-beta primer mix, a sample-barcoded 5' primer served in a second PCR lasting about 7 to 11 cycles. TCRdb redid the calling of the 5' RACE reads with MiXCR, one entry per CDR3 protein. The sample has roughly 900,000 distinct CDR3 sequences, under 30% seen once. The sequenced sample consisted of blood. The TCR comes from an elderly woman in good health.

CDR3 in DNA: TGTGCCAGCAGCCCCCCGGGACAGGGAGGGTCCGAGCAGTACTTC. Translation: CASSPPGQGGSEQYF. V usage is TRBV12-3 or TRBV12-4 and J usage is TRBJ2-7; 9 positions agree with TRBD1. Trimming cost V 6 bases and J 6 bases; bases outside gene matches: 12. The CDR3 contains 15 residues.